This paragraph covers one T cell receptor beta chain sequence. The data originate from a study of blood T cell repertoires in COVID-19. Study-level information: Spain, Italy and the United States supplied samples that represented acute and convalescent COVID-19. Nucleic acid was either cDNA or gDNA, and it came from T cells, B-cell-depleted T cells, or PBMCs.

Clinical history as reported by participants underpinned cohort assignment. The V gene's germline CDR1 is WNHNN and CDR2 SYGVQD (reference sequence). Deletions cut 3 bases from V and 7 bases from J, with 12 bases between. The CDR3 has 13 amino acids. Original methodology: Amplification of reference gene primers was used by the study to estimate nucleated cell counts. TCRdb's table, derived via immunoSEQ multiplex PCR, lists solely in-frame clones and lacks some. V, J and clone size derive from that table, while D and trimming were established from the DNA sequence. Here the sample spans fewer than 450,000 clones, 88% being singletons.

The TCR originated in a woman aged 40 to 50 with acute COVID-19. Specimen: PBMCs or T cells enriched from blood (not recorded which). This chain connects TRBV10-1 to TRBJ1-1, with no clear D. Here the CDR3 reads CASSDFGGSEAFF. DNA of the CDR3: TGCGCCAGCAGTGACTTCGGCGGGAGTGAAGCTTTCTTT.